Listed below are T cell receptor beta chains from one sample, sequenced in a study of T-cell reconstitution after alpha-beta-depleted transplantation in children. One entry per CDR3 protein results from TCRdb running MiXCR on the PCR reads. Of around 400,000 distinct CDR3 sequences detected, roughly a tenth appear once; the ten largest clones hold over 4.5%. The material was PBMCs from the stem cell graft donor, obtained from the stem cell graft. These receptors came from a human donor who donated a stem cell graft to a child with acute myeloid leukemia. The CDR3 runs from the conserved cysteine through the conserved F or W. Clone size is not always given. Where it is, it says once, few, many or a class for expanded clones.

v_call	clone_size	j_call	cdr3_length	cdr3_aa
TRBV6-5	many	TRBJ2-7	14	CASIKDRASYEQYF
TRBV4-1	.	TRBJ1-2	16	CASSQIRTGGGDGYTF
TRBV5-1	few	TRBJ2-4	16	CASSLEAGWAKNIQYF
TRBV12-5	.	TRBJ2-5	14	CASARTRVQETQYF
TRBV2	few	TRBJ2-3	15	CASSDPAGNTDTQYF
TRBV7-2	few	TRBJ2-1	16	CASSLEGTSLRNEQFF
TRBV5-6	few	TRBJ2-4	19	CASSLVAASGTSAKNIQYF
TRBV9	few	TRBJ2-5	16	CASSVGRAGRQETQYF
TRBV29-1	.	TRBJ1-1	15	CSVDGDRVGSTEAFF
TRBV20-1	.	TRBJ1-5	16	CSARAPGQVWNQPQHF
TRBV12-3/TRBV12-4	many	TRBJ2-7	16	CASSPGDRGRRYEQYF
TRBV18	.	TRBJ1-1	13	CASSPELTRAAFF
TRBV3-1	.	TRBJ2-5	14	CASSPILQQETQYF
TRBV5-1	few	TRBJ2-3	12	CASSREEDTQYF
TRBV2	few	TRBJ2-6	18	CASSQSTSGRAGANVLTF
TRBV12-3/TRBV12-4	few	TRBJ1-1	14	CASSPQGTGTEAFF
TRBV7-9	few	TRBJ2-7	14	CASSLVGTPYEQYF
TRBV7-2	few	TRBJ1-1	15	CASSPTRGRNTEAFF
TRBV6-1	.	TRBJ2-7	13	CASKLAGNYEQYF
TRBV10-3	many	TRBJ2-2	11	CAISGAGELFF
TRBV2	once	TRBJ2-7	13	CASSTQRIYEQYF
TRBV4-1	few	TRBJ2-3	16	CASSQKLAGVSDTQYF
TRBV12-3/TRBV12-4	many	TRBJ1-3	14	CASSFWGAGNTIYF
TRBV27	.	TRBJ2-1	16	CASSFPGTSGAGEQFF
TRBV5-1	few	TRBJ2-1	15	CASSLAGGFPNEQFF
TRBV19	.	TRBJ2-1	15	CASRRSGSSYNEQFF
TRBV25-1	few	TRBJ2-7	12	CASSDSGYEQYF
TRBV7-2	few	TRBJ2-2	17	CASSPSGQGVLTGELFF
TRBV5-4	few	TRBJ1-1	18	CASSPGQGAWSVNTEAFF
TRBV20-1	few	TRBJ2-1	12	CSARGTINEQFF
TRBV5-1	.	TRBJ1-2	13	CASRVDNNYGYTF
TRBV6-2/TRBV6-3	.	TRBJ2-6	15	CACVGQGAGANVLTF
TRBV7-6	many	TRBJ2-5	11	CASRFGETQYF
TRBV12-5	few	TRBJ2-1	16	CASGPKGSSSYNEQFF
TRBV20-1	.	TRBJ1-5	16	CSARGFELGGNQPQHF
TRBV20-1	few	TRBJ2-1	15	CSARVRRVGEDEQFF
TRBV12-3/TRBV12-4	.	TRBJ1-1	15	CASSTFGTGNTEAFF
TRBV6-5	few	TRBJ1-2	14	CASSLRGQGYGYTF
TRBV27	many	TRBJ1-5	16	CASSSHLTGTQGPQHF
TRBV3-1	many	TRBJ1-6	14	CASSQGQNNSPLHF
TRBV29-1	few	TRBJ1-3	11	CSVGEVHTIYF
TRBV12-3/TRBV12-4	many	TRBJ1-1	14	CASSLSRGHGEAFF
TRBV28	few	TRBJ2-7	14	CASRETSGGYEQYF
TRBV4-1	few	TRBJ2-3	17	CASSPRDGVIPTDTQYF
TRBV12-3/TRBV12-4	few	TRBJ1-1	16	CASSSGTGNFATEAFF
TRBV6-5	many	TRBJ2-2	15	CASSLGQGWTGELFF
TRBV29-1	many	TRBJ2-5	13	CSVDIRGQETQYF
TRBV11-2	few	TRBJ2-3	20	CASSLWGLLAGAISTDTQYF
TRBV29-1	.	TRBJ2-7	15	CSVAAGTSGPYEQYF
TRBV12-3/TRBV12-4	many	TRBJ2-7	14	CASSLSGHFYEQYF
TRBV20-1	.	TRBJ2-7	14	CSARGTRSSYEQYF
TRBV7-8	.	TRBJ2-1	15	CASSLSLEPYNEQFF
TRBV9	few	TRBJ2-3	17	CASSAEGPGGITDTQYF
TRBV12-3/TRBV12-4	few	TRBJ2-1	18	CASSPGLAGGHYYNEQFF
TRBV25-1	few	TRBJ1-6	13	CASSDRVSSPLHF
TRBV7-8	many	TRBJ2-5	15	CASGLAGNLQETQYF
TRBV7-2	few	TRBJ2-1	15	CASSLPGTMGNEQFF